The rows below give T cell receptor beta chains drawn from one sample of a study of blood T cell repertoires in COVID-19. Clones were sequenced by immunoSEQ multiplex PCR, and TCRdb holds only the in-frame ones, with some missing. This sample has about 400,000 clones; approximately 88% occur once, and the top ten carry around 2.1%. The sequencing sample was made of PBMCs or T cells enriched from blood (not recorded which). These receptors came from a middle-aged woman with acute COVID-19. Each CDR3 is given with its conserved first and last residue. D genes are given only for firm matches. Only part of the rows carry a size: once, few, many, or a class if the clone is expanded.

TRBD1	16	TRBJ2-1	TRBV5-4	NA	TGTGCCAGCAGCGCCACCGGGACAGGGAGTTACAATGAGCAGTTCTTC	CASSATGTGSYNEQFF
NA	17	TRBJ2-3	TRBV7-2	NA	TGTGCCAGCAGCCTCGGGGTTCGGGGAGGTGGCACAGATACGCAGTATTTT	CASSLGVRGGGTDTQYF
NA	14	TRBJ1-6	TRBV6-5	NA	TGTGCCAGCAGAAGGGGGTCCTATAATTCACCCCTCCACTTT	CASRRGSYNSPLHF
NA	14	TRBJ1-1	TRBV10-3	NA	TGTGCCATCAGTGGGACAGCGATAAACACTGAAGCTTTCTTT	CAISGTAINTEAFF
NA	16	TRBJ2-3	TRBV18	NA	TGTGCCAGCTCACCACGGGTATTCGAGAGGGCAGATACGCAGTATTTT	CASSPRVFERADTQYF
TRBD1	15	TRBJ1-5	TRBV10-3	NA	TGTGCCATCAGCGACAGGGAATATAGCAATCAGCCCCAGCATTTT	CAISDREYSNQPQHF
NA	13	TRBJ1-3	TRBV12-3/TRBV12-4	NA	TGTGCCAGCAGTTTCGGACAGGGAAACACCATATATTTT	CASSFGQGNTIYF
NA	13	TRBJ2-1	TRBV12-3/TRBV12-4	NA	TGTGCCAGCAGAACCCTCGGGTGGGATGAGCAGTTCTTC	CASRTLGWDEQFF
TRBD1	15	TRBJ2-5	TRBV18	once	TGTGCCAGCTCACCACTGCCCCCAGGGGGAGAGACCCAGTACTTC	CASSPLPPGGETQYF
NA	14	TRBJ2-3	TRBV7-9	NA	TGTGCCAGCAGCCCAGGCCCCTCCACAGATACGCAGTATTTT	CASSPGPSTDTQYF
TRBD1	17	TRBJ2-7	TRBV19	NA	TGTGCCAGTAGTATAGGCCTTCCGGGACAGGGCCCCTACGAGCAGTACTTC	CASSIGLPGQGPYEQYF
TRBD2	16	TRBJ2-3	TRBV5-4	NA	TGTGCCAGCAGCTTTACAATCCGGCGGGGGGCAGATACGCAGTATTTT	CASSFTIRRGADTQYF
NA	16	TRBJ1-3	TRBV28	NA	TGTGCCAGCACTAGGGGGGGCGTAAGGTCTGGAAACACCATATATTTT	CASTRGGVRSGNTIYF
NA	13	TRBJ1-5	TRBV5-6	NA	TGTGCCAGCACTGACAGGAGCAATCAGCCCCAGCATTTT	CASTDRSNQPQHF
NA	16	TRBJ1-3	TRBV3-1/TRBV3-2	NA	TGTGCCAGCAGCCGCCAAGCCACGGGCTCTGGAAACACCATATATTTT	CASSRQATGSGNTIYF
TRBD2	16	TRBJ2-1	TRBV7-9	NA	TGTGCCAGCAGCTTACTGGGCGGGGGGGCCGCCCATGAGCAGTTCTTC	CASSLLGGGAAHEQFF
TRBD2	14	TRBJ2-1	TRBV4-2	NA	TGTGCCAGCAGCCAAGGTAGCGGGGGGGCAGAGCAGTTCTTC	CASSQGSGGAEQFF
TRBD1	11	TRBJ1-4	TRBV2	NA	TGTGCCAGCAGTGAAGGACAGGGACTGTTTTTT	CASSEGQGLFF
NA	16	TRBJ2-7	TRBV7-9	NA	TGTGCCAGCAGCTACCGGGGAGGTTCAGGGTCGCACGAGCAGTACTTC	CASSYRGGSGSHEQYF
NA	12	TRBJ1-1	TRBV30	few	TGTGCCTCAGACAGTACCAACACTGAAGCTTTCTTT	CASDSTNTEAFF
NA	16	TRBJ2-7	TRBV14	NA	TGTGCCAGCAGCCCTCTGGGGGGGGCCCCCCTATACGAGCAGTACTTC	CASSPLGGAPLYEQYF
NA	13	TRBJ1-2	TRBV7-9	NA	TGTGCCAGCAGCTTAGAGGCAGGGCATGGCTACACCTTC	CASSLEAGHGYTF
NA	19	TRBJ1-5	TRBV18	NA	TGTGCCAGCTCACAACATCCGGGACAAGGTCCGGCGGGCAATCAGCCCCAGCATTTT	CASSQHPGQGPAGNQPQHF
NA	16	TRBJ1-5	TRBV4-1	NA	TGCGCCAGCAGCCAAGAAGTGGCGGGTAGCAATCAGCCCCAGCATTTT	CASSQEVAGSNQPQHF
NA	17	TRBJ1-2	TRBV7-2	NA	TGTGCCAGCAGCCCCATGGCCGGATGGACATTTAACTATGGCTACACCTTC	CASSPMAGWTFNYGYTF
NA	16	TRBJ2-4	TRBV6-2/TRBV6-3	few	TGTGCCAGCAGTTACGGGTCTAGCGTTGGCAAAAACATTCAGTACTTC	CASSYGSSVGKNIQYF
TRBD1	14	TRBJ1-1	TRBV6-5	once	TGTGCCAGCAAACGACAGGGGATGAACACTGAAGCTTTCTTT	CASKRQGMNTEAFF
TRBD1	16	TRBJ1-2	TRBV19	NA	TGTGCCAGTAGCTCCGAGGACAGGGGGCTCCTCTATGGCTACACCTTC	CASSSEDRGLLYGYTF
NA	15	TRBJ1-2	TRBV4-1	NA	TGCGCCAGCAGCCAAGATGTCAACCGGGACTATGGCTACACCTTC	CASSQDVNRDYGYTF
TRBD1	15	TRBJ2-1	TRBV2	once	TGTGCCAGCAGTAAAACGGGACAGGGGGCTAATGAGCAGTTCTTC	CASSKTGQGANEQFF
TRBD1	14	TRBJ1-2	TRBV7-9	NA	TGTGCCAGCAGCCCCCGGGACAGATACTATGGCTACACCTTC	CASSPRDRYYGYTF
NA	14	TRBJ2-3	TRBV9	few	TGTGCCAGCAGCGCCAGAGCGAGTTGGAATACGCAGTATTTT	CASSARASWNTQYF
NA	11	TRBJ2-1	TRBV7-9	NA	TGTGCCAGCTCGGGGAACAATGAGCAGTTCTTC	CASSGNNEQFF
NA	14	TRBJ1-1	TRBV7-6	NA	TGTGCCAGCAGCCCATTGAGGGGGAGAACTGAAGCTTTCTTT	CASSPLRGRTEAFF
TRBD1	17	TRBJ1-1	TRBV7-9	NA	TGTGCCAGCAGATCAAATCCCGGGACAGGGTACAACACTGAAGCTTTCTTT	CASRSNPGTGYNTEAFF
NA	14	TRBJ2-3	TRBV10-3	NA	TGTGCCATCAGTGAGGGGGCAAGCACAGATACGCAGTATTTT	CAISEGASTDTQYF
NA	14	TRBJ2-7	TRBV6-5	once	TGTGCCAGCAGTTACTCGTCCAGGGGTTACGAGCAGTACTTC	CASSYSSRGYEQYF
NA	18	TRBJ1-3	TRBV18	NA	TGTGCCAGCTCACCACGTGTCCGGGACACTAGCTCTGGAAACACCATATATTTT	CASSPRVRDTSSGNTIYF
NA	16	TRBJ2-2	TRBV2	NA	TGTGCCAGCAGTTTGACTGTGACAGCCAGGGGAGGGGAGCTGTTTTTT	CASSLTVTARGGELFF
NA	16	TRBJ1-1	TRBV5-8	NA	TGTGCCAGCAGCTTGTCTGGCGGGGAAATGAACACTGAAGCTTTCTTT	CASSLSGGEMNTEAFF